These 2 T cell receptor beta chains were sequenced from one sample in a study of CD8 T cells in Susac syndrome. RNA, at roughly 0.45 to 1 ug, was reverse transcribed with random hexamers. TCRdb analysed the immunoSEQ multiplex PCR reads with MiXCR anew, one entry per CDR3 protein. The sample contains a few hundred thousand distinct CDR3 sequences, roughly nine tenths of which appear only once. The sequenced material came from CD8+ T cells from PBMCs. These receptors all come from a human donor with multiple sclerosis.

The rearrangement uses TRBV13 and TRBJ1-4; D possibly corresponds to TRBD1 (6 bases). This CDR3 spans 14 amino acids. Germline loops: CDR1 PRHDT, CDR2 FYEKMQ (reference sequence). V was cut by 5 bases and J by 4 bases, with 11 bases left in between. The CDR3 is CASSRQEYNEKLFF. In DNA, the CDR3 is TGTGCCAGCAGCCGACAGGAGTATAATGAAAAACTGTTTTTT.

The rearrangement links TRBV7-8 to TRBJ1-2; D perhaps matches TRBD1 (6 bases). The CDR3 totals 14 residues. With 5 bases removed from V and 2 bases from J, the gap between germline ends came to 12 bases. Germline V gene sequence: CDR1 SGHVS, CDR2 FQNEAQ. In DNA, the CDR3 is TGTGCCAGCAGCACCCGGACAGAAAACTATGGCTACACCTTC. It codes for CASSTRTENYGYTF. The whole variable domain, filled in from reference TRBV7-8 and TRBJ1-2, reads GAGVSQSPRYKVAKRGQDVALRCDPISGHVSLFWYQQALGQGPEFLTYFQNEAQLDKSGLPSDRFFAERPEGSVSTLKIQRTQQEDSAVYLCASSTRTENYGYTFGSGTRLTVV.